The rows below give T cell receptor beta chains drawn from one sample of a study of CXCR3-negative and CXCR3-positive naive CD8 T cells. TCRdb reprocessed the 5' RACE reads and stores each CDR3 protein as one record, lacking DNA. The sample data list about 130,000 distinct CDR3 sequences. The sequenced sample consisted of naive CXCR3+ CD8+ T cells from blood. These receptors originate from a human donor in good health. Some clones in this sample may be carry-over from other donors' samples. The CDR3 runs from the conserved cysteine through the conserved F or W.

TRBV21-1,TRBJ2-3,CASTFIGTSGGTPPPDTQYF
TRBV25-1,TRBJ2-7,CASSELYTSALYEQYF
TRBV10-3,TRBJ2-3,CAISESWGSTDTQYF
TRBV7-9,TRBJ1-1,CASSSPGTAEAFF
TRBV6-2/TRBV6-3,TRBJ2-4,CASSAPEAVQYF
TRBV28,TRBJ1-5,CASSPGTDYQPQHF
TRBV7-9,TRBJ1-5,CASSQGTPNQPQHF
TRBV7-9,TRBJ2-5,CASSLVPLQGAWETQYF
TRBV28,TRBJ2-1,CASSFLAGDNEQFF
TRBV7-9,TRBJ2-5,CASSLAQVKTQYF
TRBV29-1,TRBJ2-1,CSVVQQANYSEQFF
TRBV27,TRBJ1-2,CASSLMGQGFYGYTF
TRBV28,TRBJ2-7,CAGSDTSSYEQYF
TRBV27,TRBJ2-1,CASSFGLSGNEQFF
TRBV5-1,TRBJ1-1,CASSLRPNIGGWDTEAFF
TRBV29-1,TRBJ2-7,CSVEPGQGDYEQYF
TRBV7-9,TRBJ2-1,CASSSSPGPYNEQFF
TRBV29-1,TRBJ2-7,CSAEFPTGPASYEQYF
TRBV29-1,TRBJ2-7,CSVEKTGFYEQYF
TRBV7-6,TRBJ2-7,CASSLYDRAGGVYEQYF
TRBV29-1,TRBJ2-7,CSAQGAVTSWDEQYF
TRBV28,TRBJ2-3,CASSLYSASGTDTQYF
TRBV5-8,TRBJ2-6,CASSFGLDRPAGANVLTF
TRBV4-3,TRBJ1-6,CASSQDLGIINSPLHF
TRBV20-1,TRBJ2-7,CSASGTGGQGPTYEQYF
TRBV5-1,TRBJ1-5,CASSPEAGPYSNQPQHF
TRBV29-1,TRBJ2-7,CSVESTGTNYEQYF
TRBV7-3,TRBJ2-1,CASSLIGLSNEQFF
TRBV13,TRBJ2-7,CASSLGCTGRLAESYEQYF
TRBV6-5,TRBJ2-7,CASSSKTGTVAYEQYF
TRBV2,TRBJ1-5,CASSEGFRQVGNQPQHF
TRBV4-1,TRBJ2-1,CASSHIGLNRKYNEQFF
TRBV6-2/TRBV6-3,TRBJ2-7,CASSYEQGEQYF
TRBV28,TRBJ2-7,CASSHSGGGIRSYEQYF
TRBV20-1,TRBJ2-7,CSAREYFAYEQYF
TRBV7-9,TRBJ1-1,CASSSSVGPNTEAFF
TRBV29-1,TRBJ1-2,CSVEDGGYGYTF
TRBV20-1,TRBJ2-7,CSARQDRGGYEQYF
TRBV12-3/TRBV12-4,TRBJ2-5,CASSPLAGVLETQYF
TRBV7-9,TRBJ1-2,CASSSDTRPLDDYGYTF